This record looks at one TCR beta chain sequence and its context. No antigen is known for it. Sequencing was performed with immunoSEQ multiplex PCR; in TCRdb, only in-frame clones are kept and a portion is missing. The table lists tens of thousands of clones, approximately 88% of them singletons. The entry originates in a study of T cell responses to AZD1222 COVID-19 vaccine. General study findings and limits: It should be noted that donors were predominantly white British and more often female, and clonal diversity was possibly underestimated. Elevations in Spike-specific TCR breadth and depth followed administration of two AZD1222 doses. It was only after the peak T cell response that any repertoires were sampled.

The germline CDR1 and CDR2 sequences are MNHEY and SMNVEV (reference sequence). Trimming removed 7 bases from V and 0 bases from J, with 16 bases in between. The CDR3 spans 15 residues. The rearrangement links TRBV27 to TRBJ2-7, with D perhaps matching TRBD1 (5 bases). The TCR comes from an adult in good health. The sequenced sample was peripheral blood, obtained on day 0 of AZD1222 vaccination. CDR3: CASTPIRGGSYEQYF. The CDR3 coding sequence is TGTGCCAGCACCCCTATAAGGGGCGGCTCCTACGAGCAGTACTTC.